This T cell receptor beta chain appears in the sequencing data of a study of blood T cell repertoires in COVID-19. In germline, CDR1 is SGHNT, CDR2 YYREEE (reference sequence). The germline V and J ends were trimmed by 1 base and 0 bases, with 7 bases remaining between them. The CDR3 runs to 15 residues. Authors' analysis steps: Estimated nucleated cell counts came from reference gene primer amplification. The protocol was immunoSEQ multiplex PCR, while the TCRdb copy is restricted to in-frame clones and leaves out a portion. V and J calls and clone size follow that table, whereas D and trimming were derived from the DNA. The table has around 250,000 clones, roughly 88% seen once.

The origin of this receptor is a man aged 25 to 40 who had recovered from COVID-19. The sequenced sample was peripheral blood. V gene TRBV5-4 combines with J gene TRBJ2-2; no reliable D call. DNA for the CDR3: TGTGCCAGCAGCTTGACCGAGGCGAACACCGGGGAGCTGTTTTTT. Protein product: CASSLTEANTGELFF.